This T cell receptor beta chain emerged from a study of blood T cell repertoires in COVID-19. The wider study: The cDNA or gDNA used as material had been derived from T cells, B-cell-depleted T cells, or PBMCs.

Germline values: CDR1 MNHNS, CDR2 SASEGT. V lost 2 bases and J 4 bases, leaving 14 bases between the germline ends. The CDR3 runs to 15 residues. Measured with immunoSEQ multiplex PCR; TCRdb has only the in-frame clones, and not every one. The profile shows roughly 250,000 clones, about 86% of them singletons. J is TRBJ1-1 and V is TRBV6-1, with D tentatively TRBD1 (5 bases). The sample was peripheral blood. This receptor was obtained from a woman aged 60 to 75 with active or convalescent COVID-19. The CDR3 bases are TGTGCCAGCAGTGAACGGGGGGATTTTGCCACTGAAGCTTTCTTT. Translating gives CASSERGDFATEAFF.